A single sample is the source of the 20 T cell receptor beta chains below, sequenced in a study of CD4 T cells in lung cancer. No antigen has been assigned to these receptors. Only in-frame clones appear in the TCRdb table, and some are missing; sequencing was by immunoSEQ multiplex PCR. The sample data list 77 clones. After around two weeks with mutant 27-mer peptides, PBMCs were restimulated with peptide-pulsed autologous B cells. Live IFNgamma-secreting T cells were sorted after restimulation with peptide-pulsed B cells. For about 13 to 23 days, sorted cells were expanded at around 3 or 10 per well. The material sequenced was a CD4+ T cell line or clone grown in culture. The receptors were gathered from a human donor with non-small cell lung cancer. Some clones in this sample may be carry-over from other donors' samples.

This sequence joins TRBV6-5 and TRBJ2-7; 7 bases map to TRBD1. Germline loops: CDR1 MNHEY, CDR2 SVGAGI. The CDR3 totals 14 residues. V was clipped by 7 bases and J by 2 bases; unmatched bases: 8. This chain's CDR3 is CASTDRVGTYEQYF. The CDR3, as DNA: TGTGCCAGCACTGACAGGGTGGGGACCTACGAGCAGTACTTC.

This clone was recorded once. The CDR3 spells CASSPTTGAVTEAFF. The CDR3 DNA sequence: TGCGCCAGCAGCCCAACGACGGGAGCTGTCACTGAAGCTTTCTTT. The chain has TRBV5-1 and TRBJ1-1, with unresolved D. With 4 bases removed from V and 4 bases from J, the gap between germline ends came to 17 bases. The CDR3 sequence is 15 residues long. CDR1 SGHRS and CDR2 YFSETQ come from the germline V gene.

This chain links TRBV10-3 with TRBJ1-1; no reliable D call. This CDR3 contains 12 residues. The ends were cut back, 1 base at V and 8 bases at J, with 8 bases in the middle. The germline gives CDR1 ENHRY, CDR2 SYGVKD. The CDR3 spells CAISELGLEAFF. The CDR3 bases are TGTGCCATCAGTGAGTTGGGGTTGGAAGCTTTCTTT.

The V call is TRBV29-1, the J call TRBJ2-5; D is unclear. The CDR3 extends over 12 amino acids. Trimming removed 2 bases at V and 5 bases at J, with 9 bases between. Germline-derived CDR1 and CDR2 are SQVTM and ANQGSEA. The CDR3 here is CSVEMVGETQYF. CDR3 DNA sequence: TGCAGCGTTGAAATGGTCGGGGAGACCCAGTACTTC.

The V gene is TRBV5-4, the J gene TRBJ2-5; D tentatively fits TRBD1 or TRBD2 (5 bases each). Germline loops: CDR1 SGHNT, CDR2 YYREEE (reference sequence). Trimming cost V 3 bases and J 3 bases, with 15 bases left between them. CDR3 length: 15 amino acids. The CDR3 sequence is CASSWGPGREETQYF. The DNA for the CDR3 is TGTGCCAGCAGCTGGGGTCCGGGACGGGAAGAGACCCAGTACTTC.

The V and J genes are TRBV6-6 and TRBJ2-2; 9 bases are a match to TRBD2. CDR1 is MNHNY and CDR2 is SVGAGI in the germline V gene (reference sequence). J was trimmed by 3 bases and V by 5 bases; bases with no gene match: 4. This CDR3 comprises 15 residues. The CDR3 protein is CASSKREVDTGELFF. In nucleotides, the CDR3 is TGTGCCAGCAGTAAGCGGGAGGTCGACACCGGGGAGCTGTTTTTT.

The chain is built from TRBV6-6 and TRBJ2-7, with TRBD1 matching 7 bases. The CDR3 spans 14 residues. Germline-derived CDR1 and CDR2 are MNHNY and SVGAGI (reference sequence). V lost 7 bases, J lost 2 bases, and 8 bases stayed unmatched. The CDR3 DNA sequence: TGTGCCAGCACTGACAGGGTGGGGACCTACGAGCAGTACTTC. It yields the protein CASTDRVGTYEQYF.

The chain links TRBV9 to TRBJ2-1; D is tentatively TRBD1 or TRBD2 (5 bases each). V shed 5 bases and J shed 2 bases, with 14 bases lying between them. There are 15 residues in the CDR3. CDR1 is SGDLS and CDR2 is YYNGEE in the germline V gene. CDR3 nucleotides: TGTGCCAGCAGTGGGGCCGAGGGCACCTACAATGAGCAGTTCTTC. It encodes CASSGAEGTYNEQFF. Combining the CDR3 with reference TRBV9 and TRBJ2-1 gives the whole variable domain DSGVTQTPKHLITATGQRVTLRCSPRSGDLSVYWYQQSLDQGLQFLIQYYNGEERAKGNILERFSAQQFPDLHSELNLSSLELGDSALYFCASSGAEGTYNEQFFGPGTRLTVL.

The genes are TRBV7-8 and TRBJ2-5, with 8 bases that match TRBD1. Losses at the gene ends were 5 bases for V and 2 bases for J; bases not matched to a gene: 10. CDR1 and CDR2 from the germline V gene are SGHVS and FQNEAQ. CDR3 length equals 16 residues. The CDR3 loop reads CASSPWLDRGQETQYF. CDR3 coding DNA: TGTGCCAGCAGCCCCTGGCTTGACAGGGGACAAGAGACCCAGTACTTC.

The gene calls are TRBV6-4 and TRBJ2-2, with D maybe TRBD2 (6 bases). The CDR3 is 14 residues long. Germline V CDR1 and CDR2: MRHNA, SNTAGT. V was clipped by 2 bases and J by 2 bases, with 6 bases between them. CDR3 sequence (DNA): TGTGCCAGCAGTGACGGGACTAACACCGGGGAGCTGTTTTTT. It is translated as CASSDGTNTGELFF.

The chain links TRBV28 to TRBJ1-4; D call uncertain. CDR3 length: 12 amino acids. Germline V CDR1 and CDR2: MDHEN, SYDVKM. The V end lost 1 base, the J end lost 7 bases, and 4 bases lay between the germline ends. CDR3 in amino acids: CASSLSGEKLFF. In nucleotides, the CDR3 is TGTGCCAGCAGTTTATCGGGTGAAAAACTGTTTTTT.

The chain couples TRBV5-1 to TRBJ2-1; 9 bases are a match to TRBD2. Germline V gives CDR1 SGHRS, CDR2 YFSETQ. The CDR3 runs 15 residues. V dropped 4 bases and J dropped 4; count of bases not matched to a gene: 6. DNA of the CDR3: TGCGCCAGCAGCCCGGGACTAGCTGTATACAATGAGCAGTTCTTC. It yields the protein CASSPGLAVYNEQFF.

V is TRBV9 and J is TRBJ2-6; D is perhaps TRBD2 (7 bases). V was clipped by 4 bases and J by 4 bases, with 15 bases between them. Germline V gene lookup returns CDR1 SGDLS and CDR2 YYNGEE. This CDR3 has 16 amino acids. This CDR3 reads CASSREGGAGANVLTF. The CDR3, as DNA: TGTGCCAGCAGCCGCGAAGGGGGGGCCGGGGCCAACGTCCTGACTTTC.

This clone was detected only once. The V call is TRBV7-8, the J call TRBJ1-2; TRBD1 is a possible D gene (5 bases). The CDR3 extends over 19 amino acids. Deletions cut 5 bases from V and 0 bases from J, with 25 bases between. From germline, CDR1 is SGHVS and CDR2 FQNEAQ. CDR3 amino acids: CASSRPRRGSQYPNYGYTF. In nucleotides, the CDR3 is TGTGCCAGCAGCCGACCCCGGAGGGGATCCCAGTACCCTAACTATGGCTACACCTTC.

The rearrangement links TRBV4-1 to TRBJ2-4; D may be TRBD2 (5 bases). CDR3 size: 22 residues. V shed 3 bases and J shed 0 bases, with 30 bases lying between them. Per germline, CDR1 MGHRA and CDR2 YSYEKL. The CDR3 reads CASSHKTLDGRFGGVAKNIQYF. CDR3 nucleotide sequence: TGCGCCAGCAGCCATAAGACGCTGGACGGCCGATTTGGAGGCGTAGCCAAAAACATTCAGTACTTC.

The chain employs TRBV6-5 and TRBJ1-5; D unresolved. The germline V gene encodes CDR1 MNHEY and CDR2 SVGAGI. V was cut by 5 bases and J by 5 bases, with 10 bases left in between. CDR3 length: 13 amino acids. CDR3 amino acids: CASSNSPDQPQHF. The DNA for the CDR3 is TGTGCCAGCAGTAATTCGCCAGATCAGCCCCAGCATTTT.

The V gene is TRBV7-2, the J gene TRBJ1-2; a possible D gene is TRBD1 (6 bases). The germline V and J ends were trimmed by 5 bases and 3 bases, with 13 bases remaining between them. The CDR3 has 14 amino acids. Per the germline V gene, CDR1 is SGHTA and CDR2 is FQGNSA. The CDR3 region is CASSRPRGHYGYTF. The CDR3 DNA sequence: TGTGCCAGCAGCCGACCCAGGGGCCACTATGGCTACACCTTC.

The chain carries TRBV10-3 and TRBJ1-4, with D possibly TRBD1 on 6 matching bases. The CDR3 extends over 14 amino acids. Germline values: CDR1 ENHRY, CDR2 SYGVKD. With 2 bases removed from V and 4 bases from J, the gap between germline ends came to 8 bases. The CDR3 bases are TGTGCCATCAGTGAGACAGGGCGTAATGAAAAACTGTTTTTT. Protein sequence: CAISETGRNEKLFF.

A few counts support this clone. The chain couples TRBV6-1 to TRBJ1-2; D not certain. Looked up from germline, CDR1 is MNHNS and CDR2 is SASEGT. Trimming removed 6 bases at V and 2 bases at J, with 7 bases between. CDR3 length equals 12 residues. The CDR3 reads CASRRTNYGYTF. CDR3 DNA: TGTGCCAGCAGGCGGACCAACTATGGCTACACCTTC.

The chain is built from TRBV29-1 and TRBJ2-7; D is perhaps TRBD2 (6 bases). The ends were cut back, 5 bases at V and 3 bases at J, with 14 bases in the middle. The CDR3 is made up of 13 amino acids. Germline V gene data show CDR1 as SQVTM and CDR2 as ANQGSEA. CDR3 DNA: TGCAGCGTTAGGAGGGTGCTGAGCTACGAGCAGTACTTC. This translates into CSVRRVLSYEQYF.